A single TCR beta chain is shown here with its context. TCRdb's copy holds only in-frame clones and misses some; the assay was immunoSEQ multiplex PCR. The repertoire holds about 82,000 clones, with around 88% as singletons. The data belong to a study of OX40 agonist ivuxolimab in advanced cancers. The V gene end was trimmed by 5 bases and the J gene end by 7 bases; junction bases not matched to a gene: 11. This CDR3 contains 15 residues. CDR1 and CDR2 from the germline V gene are SGHTA and FQGNSA. This TCR came from an adult with an advanced solid tumor such as melanoma, head and neck, liver or kidney cancer. The J gene is TRBJ2-1, the V gene TRBV7-2, with TRBD2 matching 7 bases. The material was CD4+ or CD8+ T cells sorted from blood, obtained in a trial of the OX40 agonist ivuxolimab. For the CDR3, the DNA is TGTGCCAGCAGCCGAGGTAGCGGAGCGGGAAATGAGCAGTTCTTC. Amino acids: CASSRGSGAGNEQFF.